This T cell receptor beta chain was captured in a study of blood T cell repertoires in COVID-19. Germline assignment: CDR1 LNHDA and CDR2 SQIVND (reference sequence). CDR3 size: 13 residues. V was pared by 5 bases and J by 4 bases, with 3 bases of the junction left unmatched. The protocol was immunoSEQ multiplex PCR, while the TCRdb copy is restricted to in-frame clones and leaves out a portion. The data contain 60,000 to 75,000 clones, approximately 79% of them singletons. Source material: peripheral blood. This receptor was taken from a human donor in a cohort sampled during active COVID-19. The J gene is TRBJ2-5, the V gene TRBV19; 8 bases fit TRBD2. CDR3 in DNA: TGTGCCAGTAGTCACCTAGCGGGAGAGACCCAGTACTTC. Its translation is CASSHLAGETQYF.